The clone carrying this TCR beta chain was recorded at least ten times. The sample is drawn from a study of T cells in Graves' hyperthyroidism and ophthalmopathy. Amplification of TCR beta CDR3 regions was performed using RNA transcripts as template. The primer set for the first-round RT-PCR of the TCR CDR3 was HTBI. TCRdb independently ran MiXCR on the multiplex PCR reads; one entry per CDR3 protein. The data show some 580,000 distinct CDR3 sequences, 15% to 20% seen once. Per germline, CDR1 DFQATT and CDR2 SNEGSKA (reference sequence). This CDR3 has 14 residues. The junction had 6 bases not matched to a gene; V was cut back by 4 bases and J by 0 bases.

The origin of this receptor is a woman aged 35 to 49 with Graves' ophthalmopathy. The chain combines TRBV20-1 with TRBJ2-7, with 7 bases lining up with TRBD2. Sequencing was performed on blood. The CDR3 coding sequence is TGCAGTGCTACTAGTCTAGCGGTCTCCTACGAGCAGTACTTC. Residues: CSATSLAVSYEQYF.